The 26 T cell receptor beta chains in this list originate from one sample, sequenced in a study of a mutant IDH1 vaccine in newly diagnosed glioma. Using immunoSEQ multiplex PCR, the repertoire was profiled, and TCRdb retains in-frame clones only, with some absent. The sample includes approximately 12,000 clones, about four fifths of them seen just once. As for time point: week 47, end of study. The content of each vaccine dose was 300 ug of mutant IDH1 20-mer peptide, and topical imiquimod accompanied it. Their cognate antigens are unknown. The material was PBMCs, obtained from a glioma patient whose treatment included an IDH1 peptide vaccine. These receptors were collected from a man aged 30-40 years with glioma.

This chain joins TRBV27 and TRBJ2-7; 8 bases agree with TRBD1. The CDR3 sequence is 13 residues long. The V and J ends lost 8 bases and 2 bases, in that order; junction bases with no gene match: 5. Germline lookup yields CDR1 MNHEY and CDR2 SMNVEV (reference sequence). The CDR3 nucleotides are TGTGCCAGCTACCGGACAGGGACCTACGAGCAGTACTTC. It specifies CASYRTGTYEQYF.

J is TRBJ1-1 and V is TRBV14; 7 bases line up with TRBD1. Germline V gene lookup returns CDR1 SGHDN and CDR2 FVKESK. This CDR3 has 16 residues. Trimming took 0 bases from V and 2 from J; bases not matched to a gene: 6. CDR3 in DNA: TGTGCCAGCAGCCAAGATGTCGGACAGGCAAACACTGAAGCTTTCTTT. Translating it yields CASSQDVGQANTEAFF.

V is TRBV5-6 and J is TRBJ1-4; 9 bases fit TRBD1. CDR1 SGHDT and CDR2 YYEEEE come from the germline V gene. This CDR3 is built from 14 residues. After removal of 0 bases from V and 7 bases from J, the junction contained 1 base not matched to a gene. CDR3 bases: TGTGCCAGCAGCTTGGGACAGGGGGGTGAAAAACTGTTTTTT. Translating gives CASSLGQGGEKLFF.

CDR3: CATSRDVKGYEQYF. CDR3 sequence (DNA): TGTGCCACCAGCAGAGATGTAAAGGGGTACGAGCAGTACTTC. The chain carries TRBV15 and TRBJ2-7, with D possibly being TRBD1 (5 bases). V was clipped by 0 bases and J by 4 bases, with 10 bases between them. CDR1 and CDR2 from the germline V gene are LNHNV and YYDKDF (reference sequence). The CDR3 covers 14 residues.

The CDR3 nucleotides are TGTGCCAGCAGTGATGTGGGACGCACTGAAGCTTTCTTT. It translates to CASSDVGRTEAFF. This chain connects TRBV6-4 to TRBJ1-1; maybe TRBD1 (5 bases). Trimming shortened V by 3 bases and J by 4 bases, and 9 bases separated the two germline ends. Germline CDR1 is MRHNA and CDR2 is SNTAGT. This CDR3 spans 13 amino acids.

The count of this clone is one. This chain uses TRBV10-2 with TRBJ2-1; 7 bases match TRBD2. The J segment lost 4 bases and the V segment lost 3 bases, leaving 3 bases of the junction unmatched. The CDR3 has 14 amino acids. CDR1 is WSHSY and CDR2 is SAAADI in the germline V gene. The CDR3 region is CASSDAGAYNEQFF. The CDR3 nucleotides are TGCGCCAGCAGTGACGCGGGAGCTTACAATGAGCAGTTCTTC.

V gene TRBV19 combines with J gene TRBJ1-1; no firm D call. The CDR3 runs 13 residues. CDR1 is LNHDA, CDR2 SQIVND, per germline (reference sequence). V shed 8 bases and J shed 2 bases, with 12 bases lying between them. CDR3 nucleotide sequence: TGTGCCAGTTTCCGCGGCAAAAACACTGAAGCTTTCTTT. Translating gives CASFRGKNTEAFF.

The chain carries TRBV7-9 and TRBJ1-5; 9 nucleotides line up with TRBD1. Trimming cost V 5 bases and J 8 bases; bases outside gene matches: 7. This CDR3 spans 14 amino acids. Germline CDR1 is SEHNR and CDR2 is FQNEAQ (reference sequence). CDR3 in DNA: TGTGCCAGCAGCCTACAGGGGGCAAAGAAGCCCCAGCATTTT. Residues: CASSLQGAKKPQHF.

V and J are TRBV14 and TRBJ1-2; D call uncertain. V gave up 4 bases and J gave up 4 bases, with 16 bases separating them. The CDR3 is made up of 15 amino acids. Germline CDR1 SGHDN, CDR2 FVKESK. DNA for the CDR3: TGTGCCAGCAGCCCCCGGCACAGCTCCGGCTATGGCTACACCTTC. It is translated as CASSPRHSSGYGYTF.

The chain combines TRBV2 with TRBJ2-1, with D hard to call. The germline CDR1 and CDR2 sequences are SNHLY and FYNNEI. The V gene lost 8 bases and the J gene lost 0 bases, with 11 bases spanning the gap. The CDR3 consists of 14 residues. CDR3 nucleotide sequence: TGTGCCAGCGTATCTAAACTCTCCTACAATGAGCAGTTCTTC. Translation: CASVSKLSYNEQFF. Full variable domain (rest looked up from reference TRBV2 and TRBJ2-1): EPEVTQTPSHQVTQMGQEVILRCVPISNHLYFYWYRQILGQKVEFLVSFYNNEISEKSEIFDDQFSVERPDGSNFTLKIRSTKLEDSAMYFCASVSKLSYNEQFFGPGTRLTVL.

The rearrangement uses TRBV10-3 and TRBJ2-5; D is unresolved. The CDR3 spans 12 residues. V was pared by 0 bases and J by 3 bases, with 2 bases between. Germline CDR1 reads ENHRY; CDR2 reads SYGVKD. Written as DNA, the CDR3 is TGTGCCATCAGTGAGTCAAAAGAGACCCAGTACTTC. It is translated as CAISESKETQYF.

This clone was seen a few times. The chain recombines TRBV30 with TRBJ1-5; D not certain. V gave up 0 bases and J gave up 4 bases, with 7 bases separating them. Germline CDR1 reads GTSNPN; CDR2 reads SVGIG (reference sequence). This CDR3 has 13 amino acids. CDR3 DNA: TGTGCCTGGAGTGTGAGGGCTAATCAGCCCCAGCATTTT. Protein sequence: CAWSVRANQPQHF.

The gene calls are TRBV30 and TRBJ1-2; 11 bases agree with TRBD1. The germline V gene encodes CDR1 GTSNPN and CDR2 SVGIG (reference sequence). V lost 2 bases, J lost 2 bases, and 4 bases stayed unmatched. CDR3 length: 15 amino acids. This CDR3 reads CAWSPWTGGNYGYTF. The CDR3 DNA follows: TGTGCCTGGAGTCCATGGACAGGGGGCAACTATGGCTACACCTTC.

The chain joins TRBV15 to TRBJ2-3; D gene uncertain. The CDR3 length is 15 residues. CDR1 and CDR2 from the germline V gene are LNHNV and YYDKDF (reference sequence). V lost 0 bases, J lost 2 bases, and 9 bases lay in between. The CDR3 is CATSRDEETTDTQYF. CDR3 nucleotides: TGTGCCACCAGCAGAGATGAGGAGACCACAGATACGCAGTATTTT.

The chain links TRBV27 to TRBJ2-7, with D maybe TRBD1 (5 bases). V was shortened by 3 bases and J by 3 bases, with 18 bases between the two germline ends. Germline-derived CDR1 and CDR2 are MNHEY and SMNVEV (reference sequence). This CDR3 has 16 amino acids. The CDR3, as DNA: TGTGCCAGCAGTTTGGGGTGGCGGCAGGGCGGCTACGAGCAGTACTTC. Protein: CASSLGWRQGGYEQYF.

The V gene is TRBV27, the J gene TRBJ1-5; D possibly corresponds to TRBD1 (5 bases). V dropped 3 bases and J dropped 3 bases, with 9 bases sitting between them. The CDR3 spans 14 residues. Germline V gene data show CDR1 as MNHEY and CDR2 as SMNVEV (reference sequence). The CDR3 bases are TGTGCCAGCAGTTTGGAGGGGTTCAATCAGCCCCAGCATTTT. It yields the protein CASSLEGFNQPQHF.

This chain links TRBV29-1 with TRBJ1-1; 8 positions agree with TRBD1. In germline, CDR1 is SQVTM, CDR2 ANQGSEA. This CDR3 comprises 13 residues. Trimming at V came to 6 bases and at J to 4 bases, leaving 7 bases not matched to a gene. The CDR3 region has the DNA TGCAGCGTCCCCAGGGGGCACGTCACTGAAGCTTTCTTT. Translated, it gives CSVPRGHVTEAFF.

This clone was recorded a few times. The chain links TRBV11-2 to TRBJ1-5, with D possibly matching TRBD1 (6 bases). Per the germline V gene, CDR1 is SGHAT and CDR2 is FQNNGV. The V and J ends lost 1 base and 7 bases respectively, with 8 bases between them. This CDR3 has 13 residues. CDR3 sequence: CASSLAGAQPQHF. The CDR3 DNA is TGTGCCAGCAGCTTAGCAGGGGCGCAGCCCCAGCATTTT.

The gene calls are TRBV18 and TRBJ2-5; 7 positions match TRBD2. Trimming took 3 bases from V and 4 from J; bases not matched to a gene: 5. The V gene's germline CDR1 is KGHSH and CDR2 LQKENI. The CDR3 loop spans 14 amino acids. The CDR3 DNA reads TGTGCCAGCTCACCTCGGGCTAGCGGAGAGACCCAGTACTTC. This sequence encodes CASSPRASGETQYF. Drawing the rest from reference TRBV18 and TRBJ2-5, the complete variable domain is NAGVMQNPRHLVRRRGQEARLRCSPMKGHSHVYWYRQLPEEGLKFMVYLQKENIIDESGMPKERFSAEFPKEGPSILRIQQVVRGDSAAYFCASSPRASGETQYFGPGTRLLVL.

In regard to this clone: Other DNA variants within this sample encode the same CDR3. V gene TRBV5-4 combines with J gene TRBJ2-5; D is unresolved. Germline V CDR1 and CDR2: SGHNT, YYREEE (reference sequence). The V gene lost 1 base and the J gene lost 3 bases, with 7 bases spanning the gap. The CDR3 totals 13 residues. The chain's CDR3 is CASSLSYKETQYF. The CDR3 DNA reads as TGTGCCAGCAGCTTGTCCTACAAAGAGACCCAGTACTTC.

The chain recombines TRBV2 with TRBJ1-5, with TRBD1 identical over 8 bases. Per the germline V gene, CDR1 is SNHLY and CDR2 is FYNNEI. The junction had 11 bases not matched to a gene; V was cut back by 5 bases and J by 2 bases. CDR3 length equals 17 residues. This CDR3 reads CASSSGQAVMGNQPQHF. The CDR3, as DNA: TGTGCCAGCAGTTCGGGACAGGCTGTAATGGGCAATCAGCCCCAGCATTTT.

The gene calls are TRBV29-1 and TRBJ1-2; D is ambiguous. The V and J ends lost 4 bases and 8 bases respectively, with 8 bases between them. Germline CDR1 is SQVTM and CDR2 is ANQGSEA. This CDR3 has 10 residues. The DNA of the CDR3 is TGCAGCGTTGCTCCGCCCGGCTACACCTTC. This gives the protein CSVAPPGYTF.

This clone was counted between two and nine times. DNA for the CDR3: TGTGCCAGCAGCCAAGATGTGGGAACTAATGAAAAACTGTTTTTT. This sequence encodes CASSQDVGTNEKLFF. The V gene is TRBV4-2, the J gene TRBJ1-4; D uncertain. The ends were cut back, 0 bases at V and 1 base at J, with 6 bases in the middle. CDR3 length equals 15 residues. CDR1 and CDR2 from the germline V gene are LGHNA and YNFKEQ.

The rearrangement uses TRBV7-8 and TRBJ2-1, with TRBD2 matching over 14 bases. The CDR3 length is 15 residues. Germline CDR1 and CDR2: SGHVS and FQNEAQ. Trimming at V came to 1 base and at J to 8 bases, leaving 1 base not matched to a gene. CDR3 DNA sequence: TGTGCCAGCAGCTTAGGACTAGCGGGAGGGGATGAGCAGTTCTTC. Translated: CASSLGLAGGDEQFF.

The V call is TRBV18, the J call TRBJ2-2; D is uncertain. Germline-derived CDR1 and CDR2 are KGHSH and LQKENI. V lost 6 bases, J lost 1 base, and 9 bases lay in between. The CDR3 consists of 14 residues. CDR3 sequence: CASSPFRNTGELFF. CDR3 DNA sequence: TGTGCCAGCTCCCCCTTTCGGAACACCGGGGAGCTGTTTTTT.

This clone was observed a few times. V usage is TRBV2 and J usage is TRBJ1-1; 9 nucleotides match TRBD1. CDR3 length equals 14 residues. V shed 8 bases and J 1 base; nucleotides not matched to a gene: 5. From germline, CDR1 is SNHLY and CDR2 FYNNEI. The CDR3 DNA reads as TGTGCCAGCCCGGGGACAGGGACGAACACTGAAGCTTTCTTT. Encoded protein: CASPGTGTNTEAFF.